A single TCR beta chain is shown here with its context. No cognate antigen has been identified for it. Base qualities are missing; no much larger clone stands one base away. Whole blood was collected in K2EDTA tubes by collaborating institutions according to the institutions' own protocols. For TCRbeta analysis, collaborators shipped samples as frozen whole blood, isolated PBMCs, or DNA extracted from either of those sample types. This record belongs to a study of blood T cell repertoires in COVID-19 (dated by TCRdb to about 2020). At the level of the whole study: Samples from collaborators originated in the United States, Italy and Spain and spanned both the acute and convalescent phases of COVID-19. The material from the prospective study consisted of cDNA or gDNA derived from T cells, B-cell-depleted T cells, or PBMCs. Subjects who had been exposed to COVID-19, were actively infected with it, or had recovered from it provided the deeply sampled blood TCRbeta repertoires that made up the dataset. The repertoires were released in a freely available public database meant as a resource for research on the immune response to SARS-CoV-2. Samples were obtained from the ongoing ImmuneRACE study (first 160 participants) and from over 1,000 subjects provided by 6 global collaborators. The sample metadata nearly always contained a de-identified subject ID, COVID-19 status, age in years and sex. Where available, HLA class I and class II types were obtained from metadata supplied by the sample provider rather than from assay-based typing.

The immunoSEQ Assay, a bias-controlled multiplex PCR, was used to amplify TCRbeta CDR3 regions from genomic DNA. From the authors' description of their analysis: The number of nucleated cells in each sample was estimated by amplification of reference gene primers within the assay. To quantify the absolute abundance of each unique TCRbeta CDR3 rearrangement, sequence reads were collapsed and filtered. For each sample, productive Simpson clonality was calculated as the square root of Simpson's diversity index across productive rearrangements. Sourced from immuneACCESS, this table was stored by TCRdb with only in-frame sequences that have V and J called. A share of the clones is absent; for the studies checked, an unresolved V gene accounts for under half, and the remainder has no known explanation. V, J and clone size derive from that table, while D and trimming were established from the DNA sequence. The sample profile shows about 190,000 clones; around 80% of them were found once. The top ten clones comprise about 7% of the sample.

The full study reports these points: How much clinical and demographic metadata was included differed by source and by participant, and the metadata was provided uncurated.

This TCR was recovered from a man in his sixties with acute or convalescent COVID-19. The sample was peripheral blood.

The DNA sequence follows: TGTGCCAGCAGCTTAGTGACTAGCTCCTACAATGAGCAGTTCTTC. Its translation reads: CASSLVTSSYNEQFF. The rearranged segments are TRBV7-9 and TRBJ2-1; the D segment could be TRBD2, given 6 matching bases. CDR1 and CDR2 are read off the germline V gene (reference sequence) as SEHNR and FQNEAQ. From the cysteine up to the phenylalanine, the CDR3 has a length of 15 residues. Only the CDR3 DNA is retained, 45 bases long and in frame from the first base. V lost 1 base and J lost 0 bases; the stretch between them is 7 bases long.